Listed below are T cell receptor beta chains from one sample, sequenced in a study of T cells in localized non-small cell lung cancer. Some clones are missing from TCRdb's copy, which holds only in-frame ones; the method was immunoSEQ multiplex PCR. Here the sample spans around 92,000 clones, approximately 91% being singletons. The material was PBMCs, obtained before any cancer treatment. The receptors were sampled from a woman aged 35-70 years with stage II squamous cell lung carcinoma. CDR3s include the opening cysteine and the closing phenylalanine or tryptophan.

V	J	length	CDR3
TRBV27	TRBJ1-2	14	CASSPGGGGFGYTF
TRBV6-1	TRBJ2-1	15	CASSGTGGPAGEQFF
TRBV2	TRBJ2-3	12	CASTIRADTQYF
TRBV7-6	TRBJ2-1	14	CASSHEHNGNEQFF
TRBV7-9	TRBJ2-3	14	CASSVDPLTDTQYF
TRBV6-5	TRBJ1-2	14	CASSPGGQSLPGGF
TRBV19	TRBJ1-2	14	CASSIMGAQKGYTF
TRBV2	TRBJ1-2	12	CASSESADGYTF
TRBV6-6	TRBJ1-2	14	CASSRTGAREGYTF
TRBV15	TRBJ2-7	14	CATSRVPNSYEQYF
TRBV30	TRBJ2-7	12	CAWSGGPWEQYF
TRBV6-5	TRBJ1-2	15	CASSSSSGGDYGYTF
TRBV19	TRBJ2-2	14	CASSPGAHTGELFF
TRBV6-6	TRBJ1-2	15	CASRTGTPVDYGYTF
TRBV28	TRBJ2-7	14	CAAGELAGDYEQYF
TRBV5-1	TRBJ2-3	15	CASSLSRSPTDTQYF
TRBV10-3	TRBJ2-1	15	CAISRAGSGSNEQFF
TRBV7-9	TRBJ1-1	15	CASSLRRGRITEAFF
TRBV30	TRBJ1-3	15	CAWSRDSGAGNTIYF
TRBV15	TRBJ2-7	13	CATSSLPGQGGFF
TRBV27	TRBJ1-5	19	CASSLWGQGMGYSNQPQHF
TRBV5-1	TRBJ1-1	13	CASSSQVGTEAFF
TRBV5-1	TRBJ1-3	15	CASRSGQNSGNTIYF
TRBV9	TRBJ2-5	14	CASSPLAGRETQYF
TRBV6-1	TRBJ2-2	14	CASLGGADTGELFF
TRBV19	TRBJ1-2	13	CASRDLVDYGYTF
TRBV5-1	TRBJ2-7	13	CASSLEGRNEQYF
TRBV7-6	TRBJ1-2	17	CASSLSYQGIGRYGYTF
TRBV10-1	TRBJ2-7	13	CASSHRDSYEQYF
TRBV27	TRBJ2-1	15	CASSAELSSGSQLFF
TRBV7-8	TRBJ1-1	16	CASSPSRGASSTEAFF
TRBV4-1	TRBJ2-1	15	CASSQDSIFKNEQFF
TRBV5-1	TRBJ1-2	13	CASSLGGLYGYTF
TRBV5-1	TRBJ1-1	14	CASSLGQGRTEAFF
TRBV15	TRBJ2-1	15	CATSTEQGDHNEQFF
TRBV28	TRBJ2-7	11	CASSPAYEQYF
TRBV4-2	TRBJ2-1	14	CASKLTGTHNEQFF
TRBV6-5	TRBJ1-1	13	CASSYFANTEAFF
TRBV7-8	TRBJ2-5	14	CASSAGLGVETQYF
TRBV11-2	TRBJ1-1	15	CASSLVQGVNTEAFF
TRBV7-9	TRBJ1-2	19	CASSSLPGQGTFGDYGYTF
TRBV5-1	TRBJ2-7	14	CASSALQGSYEQYF
TRBV14	TRBJ1-1	15	CASSQELPKNTEAFF
TRBV6-1	TRBJ2-7	12	CASSVEGYEQYF
TRBV12-5	TRBJ2-7	15	CASGSDRPNSYEQYF
TRBV28	TRBJ1-5	14	CASSLGQGSQPQHF
TRBV19	TRBJ1-5	15	CASSIVGYSNQPQHF
TRBV5-1	TRBJ2-1	17	CASSLLKGGLSYNEQFF
TRBV7-8	TRBJ1-1	16	CASSLGGQAMNTEAFF
TRBV27	TRBJ2-7	12	CASWDRVSEQYF
TRBV5-1	TRBJ2-5	16	CASSLRTSGIRETQYF
TRBV7-8	TRBJ2-7	14	CASSLAGERREQYF
TRBV9	TRBJ1-1	16	CASSVGPGGVNTEAFF
TRBV6-5	TRBJ1-2	14	CASIAGGQGGGYTF
TRBV7-9	TRBJ1-1	15	CASRMRGGLNTEAFF
TRBV11-2	TRBJ2-3	14	CASSLDYSPDTQYF
TRBV11-2	TRBJ1-4	13	CASSFTGGEKLFF
TRBV10-1	TRBJ1-4	14	CASSLGRGNEKLFF
TRBV12-5	TRBJ2-5	17	CASGQPRTSGILGTQYF
TRBV6-4	TRBJ2-1	15	CASSEGLAGGNEQFF